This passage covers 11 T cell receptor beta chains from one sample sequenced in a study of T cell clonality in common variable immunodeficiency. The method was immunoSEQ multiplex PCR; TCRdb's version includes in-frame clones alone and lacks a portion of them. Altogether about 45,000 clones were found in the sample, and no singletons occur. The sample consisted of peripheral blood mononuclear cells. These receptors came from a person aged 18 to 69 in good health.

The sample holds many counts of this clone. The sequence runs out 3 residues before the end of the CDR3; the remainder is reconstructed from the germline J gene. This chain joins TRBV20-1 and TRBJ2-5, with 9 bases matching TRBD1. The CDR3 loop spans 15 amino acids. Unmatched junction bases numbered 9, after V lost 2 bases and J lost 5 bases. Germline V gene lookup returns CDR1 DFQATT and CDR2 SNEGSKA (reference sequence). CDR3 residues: CSARPRTGDGETQYF. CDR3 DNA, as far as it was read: TGCAGTGCTAGACCCAGGACAGGGGACGGCGAGACC.

The part of the CDR3 DNA that was read is TGTGCCAGCAGTGACGTAGCGGGACACTTCAGCATC. Protein sequence: CASSDVAGHFSI. The complete CDR3 protein is CASSDVAGHFSIYTF. The rearrangement uses TRBV6-1 and TRBJ1-2, with D maybe TRBD1 (6 bases). Read sequence stops 3 residues before the CDR3 end, and the germline J gene provides the missing end. The CDR3 is 15 amino acids. Germline V CDR1 and CDR2: MNHNS, SASEGT.

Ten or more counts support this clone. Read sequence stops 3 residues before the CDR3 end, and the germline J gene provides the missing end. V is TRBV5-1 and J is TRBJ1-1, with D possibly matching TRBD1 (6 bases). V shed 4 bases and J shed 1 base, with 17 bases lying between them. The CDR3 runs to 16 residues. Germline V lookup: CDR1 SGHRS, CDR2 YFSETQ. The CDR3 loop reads CASSQTLTGSNTEAFF. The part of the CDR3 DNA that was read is TGCGCCAGCAGCCAGACCCTCACAGGGTCGAACACTGAA.

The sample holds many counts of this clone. CDR3: CASSLFPSDTDTQYF. Partial CDR3 DNA: TGTGCCAGCAGCTTGTTTCCATCAGACACAGATACG. The chain has TRBV5-6 and TRBJ2-3; D is undetermined. The CDR3 goes on 3 residues after the read ends, and that part is filled in from the germline J gene. V was pared by 1 base and J by 2 bases, with 11 bases between. Germline-derived CDR1 and CDR2 are SGHDT and YYEEEE. This CDR3 comprises 15 residues. The whole variable domain, filled in from reference TRBV5-6 and TRBJ2-3, reads DAGVTQSPTHLIKTRGQQVTLRCSPKSGHDTVSWYQQALGQGPQFIFQYYEEEERQRGNFPDRFSGHQFPNYSSELNVNALLLGDSALYLCASSLFPSDTDTQYFGPGTRLTVL.

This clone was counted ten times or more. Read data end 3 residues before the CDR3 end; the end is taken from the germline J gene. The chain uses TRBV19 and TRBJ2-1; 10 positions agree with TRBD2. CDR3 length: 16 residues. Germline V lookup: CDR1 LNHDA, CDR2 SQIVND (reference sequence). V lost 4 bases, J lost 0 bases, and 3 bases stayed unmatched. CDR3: CASSTLAGSSYNEQFF. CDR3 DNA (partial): TGTGCCAGTAGTACACTAGCGGGGAGCTCCTACAATGAG.

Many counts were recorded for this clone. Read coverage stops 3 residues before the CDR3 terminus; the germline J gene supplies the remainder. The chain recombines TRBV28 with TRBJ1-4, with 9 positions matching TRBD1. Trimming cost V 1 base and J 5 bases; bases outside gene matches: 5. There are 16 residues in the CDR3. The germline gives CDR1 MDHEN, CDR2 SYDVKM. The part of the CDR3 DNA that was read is TGTGCCAGCAGTTTATTACCGGGACAGGGCAATGAAAAA. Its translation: CASSLLPGQGNEK. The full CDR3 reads CASSLLPGQGNEKLFF.

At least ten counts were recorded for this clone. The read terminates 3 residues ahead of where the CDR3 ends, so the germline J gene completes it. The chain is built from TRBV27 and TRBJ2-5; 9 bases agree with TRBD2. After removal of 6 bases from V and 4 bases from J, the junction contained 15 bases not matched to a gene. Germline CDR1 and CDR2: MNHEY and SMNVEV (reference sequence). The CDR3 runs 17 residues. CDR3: CASSPIGSGRGLETQYF. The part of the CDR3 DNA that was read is TGTGCCAGCAGCCCCATAGGTAGCGGGAGAGGGTTAGAGACC.

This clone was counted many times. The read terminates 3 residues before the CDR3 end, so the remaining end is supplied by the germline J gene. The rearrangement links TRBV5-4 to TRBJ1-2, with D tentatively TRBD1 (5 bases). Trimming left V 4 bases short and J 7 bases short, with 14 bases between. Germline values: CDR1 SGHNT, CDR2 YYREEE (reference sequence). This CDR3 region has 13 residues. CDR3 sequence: CASSLGGAGGYTF. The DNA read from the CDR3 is TGTGCCAGCAGCCTTGGAGGGGCAGGTGGC.

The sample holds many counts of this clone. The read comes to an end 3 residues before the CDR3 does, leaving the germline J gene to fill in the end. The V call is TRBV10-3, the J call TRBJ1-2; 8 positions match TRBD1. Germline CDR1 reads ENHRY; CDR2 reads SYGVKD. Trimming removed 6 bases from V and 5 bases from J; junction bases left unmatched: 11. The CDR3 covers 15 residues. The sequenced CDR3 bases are TGTGCCATCAGCTTAGGACAGGGCCCGGGATATGGC. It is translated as CAISLGQGPGYG. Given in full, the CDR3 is CAISLGQGPGYGYTF.

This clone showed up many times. CDR3 region: CASSYSGLAGTYEQYF. The CDR3 bases that were read are TGTGCCAGTAGTTATTCTGGACTAGCGGGAACCTACGAG. This chain connects TRBV19 to TRBJ2-7; 12 nucleotides agree with TRBD2. The read finishes 3 residues shy of the CDR3 end, and the germline J gene is used to complete it. The CDR3 loop spans 16 amino acids. Per the germline V gene, CDR1 is LNHDA and CDR2 is SQIVND (reference sequence). Trimming took 5 bases from V and 2 from J; bases not matched to a gene: 7.

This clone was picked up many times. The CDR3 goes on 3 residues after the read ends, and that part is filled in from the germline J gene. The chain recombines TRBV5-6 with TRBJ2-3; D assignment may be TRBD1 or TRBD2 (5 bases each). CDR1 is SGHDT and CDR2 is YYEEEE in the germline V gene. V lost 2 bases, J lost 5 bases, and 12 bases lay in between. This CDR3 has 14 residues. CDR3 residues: CASSLGSGRDTQYF. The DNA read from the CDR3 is TGTGCCAGCAGCTTAGGCTCAGGGAGAGATACG. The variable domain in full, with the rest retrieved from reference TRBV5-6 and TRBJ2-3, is DAGVTQSPTHLIKTRGQQVTLRCSPKSGHDTVSWYQQALGQGPQFIFQYYEEEERQRGNFPDRFSGHQFPNYSSELNVNALLLGDSALYLCASSLGSGRDTQYFGPGTRLTVL.